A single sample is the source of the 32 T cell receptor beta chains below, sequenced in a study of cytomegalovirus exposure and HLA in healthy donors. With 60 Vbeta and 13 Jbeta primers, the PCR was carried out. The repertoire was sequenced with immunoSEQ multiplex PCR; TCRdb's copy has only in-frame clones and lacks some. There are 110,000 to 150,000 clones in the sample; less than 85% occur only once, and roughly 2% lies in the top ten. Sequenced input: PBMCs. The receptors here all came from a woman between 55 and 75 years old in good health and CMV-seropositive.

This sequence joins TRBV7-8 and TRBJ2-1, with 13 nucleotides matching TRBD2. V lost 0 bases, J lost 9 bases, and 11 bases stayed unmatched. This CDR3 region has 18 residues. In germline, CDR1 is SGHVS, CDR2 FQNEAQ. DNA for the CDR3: TGTGCCAGCAGCTTAGCATCATCGGGACTAGCGGGACGAAGTGAGCAGTTCTTC. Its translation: CASSLASSGLAGRSEQFF.

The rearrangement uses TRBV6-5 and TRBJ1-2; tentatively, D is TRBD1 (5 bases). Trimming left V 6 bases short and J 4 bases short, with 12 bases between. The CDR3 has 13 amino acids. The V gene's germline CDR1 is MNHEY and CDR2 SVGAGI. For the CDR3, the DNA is TGTGCCAGCAGACAGGCGGGAGGCTATGGCTACACCTTC. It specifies CASRQAGGYGYTF.

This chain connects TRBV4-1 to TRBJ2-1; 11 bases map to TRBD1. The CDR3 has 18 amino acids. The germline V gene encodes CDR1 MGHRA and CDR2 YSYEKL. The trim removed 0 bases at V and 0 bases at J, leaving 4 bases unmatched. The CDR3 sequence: CASSQDGTGGSSYNEQFF. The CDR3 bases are TGCGCCAGCAGCCAAGATGGGACAGGGGGTAGCTCCTACAATGAGCAGTTCTTC.

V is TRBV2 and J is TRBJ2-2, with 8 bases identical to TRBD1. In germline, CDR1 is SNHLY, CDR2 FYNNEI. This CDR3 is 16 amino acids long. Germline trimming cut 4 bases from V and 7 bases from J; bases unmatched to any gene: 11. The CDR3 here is CASSVIQGARGGELFF. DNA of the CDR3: TGTGCCAGCAGTGTCATTCAGGGGGCGCGAGGCGGGGAGCTGTTTTTT.

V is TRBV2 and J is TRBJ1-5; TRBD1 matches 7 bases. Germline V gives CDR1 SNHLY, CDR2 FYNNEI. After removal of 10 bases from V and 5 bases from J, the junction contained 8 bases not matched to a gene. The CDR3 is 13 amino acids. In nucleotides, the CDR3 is TGTGCCACCACAGGACAGGAGTATCAGCCCCAGCATTTT. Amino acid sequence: CATTGQEYQPQHF.

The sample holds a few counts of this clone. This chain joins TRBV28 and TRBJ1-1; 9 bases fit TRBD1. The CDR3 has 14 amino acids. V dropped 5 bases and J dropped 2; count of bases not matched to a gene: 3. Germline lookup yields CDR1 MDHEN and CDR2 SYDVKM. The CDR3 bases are TGTGCCAGCAGTAGGACAGGGGAAAACACTGAAGCTTTCTTT. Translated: CASSRTGENTEAFF.

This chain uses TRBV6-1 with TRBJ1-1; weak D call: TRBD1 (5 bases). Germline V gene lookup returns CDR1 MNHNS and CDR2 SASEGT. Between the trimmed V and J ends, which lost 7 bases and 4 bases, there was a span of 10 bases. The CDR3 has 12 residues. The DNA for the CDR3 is TGTGCCAGCACCGGGGGGTCCACTGAAGCTTTCTTT. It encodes CASTGGSTEAFF.

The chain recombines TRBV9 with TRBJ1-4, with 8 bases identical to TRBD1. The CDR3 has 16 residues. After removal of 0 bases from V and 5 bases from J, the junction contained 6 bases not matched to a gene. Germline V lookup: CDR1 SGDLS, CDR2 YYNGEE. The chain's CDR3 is CASSVGLQGGNEKLFF. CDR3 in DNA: TGTGCCAGCAGCGTAGGTCTACAGGGGGGAAATGAAAAACTGTTTTTT.

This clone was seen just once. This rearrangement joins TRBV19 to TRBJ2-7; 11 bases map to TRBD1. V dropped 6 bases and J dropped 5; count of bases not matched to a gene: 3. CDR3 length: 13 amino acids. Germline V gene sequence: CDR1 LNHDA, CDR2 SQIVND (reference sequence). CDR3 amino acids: CASSRDRGNEQYF. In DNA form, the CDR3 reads TGTGCCAGTAGCCGGGACAGGGGGAACGAGCAGTACTTC.

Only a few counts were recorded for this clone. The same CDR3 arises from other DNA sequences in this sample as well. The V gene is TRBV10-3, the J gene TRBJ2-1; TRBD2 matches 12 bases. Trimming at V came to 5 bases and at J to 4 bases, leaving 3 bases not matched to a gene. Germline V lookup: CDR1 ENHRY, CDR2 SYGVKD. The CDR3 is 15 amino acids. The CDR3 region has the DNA TGTGCCATCAGTACCGGGACTAGCGGGTACAATGAGCAGTTCTTC. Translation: CAISTGTSGYNEQFF.

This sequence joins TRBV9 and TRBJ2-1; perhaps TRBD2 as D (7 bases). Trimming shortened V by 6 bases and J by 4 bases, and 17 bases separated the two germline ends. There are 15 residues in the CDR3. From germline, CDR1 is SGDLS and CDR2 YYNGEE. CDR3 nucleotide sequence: TGTGCCAGCACCAAGAAGGGGGAGGGATACAATGAGCAGTTCTTC. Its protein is CASTKKGEGYNEQFF. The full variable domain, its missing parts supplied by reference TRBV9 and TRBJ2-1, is DSGVTQTPKHLITATGQRVTLRCSPRSGDLSVYWYQQSLDQGLQFLIQYYNGEERAKGNILERFSAQQFPDLHSELNLSSLELGDSALYFCASTKKGEGYNEQFFGPGTRLTVL.

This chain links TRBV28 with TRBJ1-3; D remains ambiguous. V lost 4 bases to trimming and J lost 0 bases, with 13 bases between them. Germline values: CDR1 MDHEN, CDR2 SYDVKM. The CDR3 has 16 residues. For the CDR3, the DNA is TGTGCCAGCAGTTCTCCGATGTCGAGCTCTGGAAACACCATATATTTT. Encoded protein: CASSSPMSSSGNTIYF.

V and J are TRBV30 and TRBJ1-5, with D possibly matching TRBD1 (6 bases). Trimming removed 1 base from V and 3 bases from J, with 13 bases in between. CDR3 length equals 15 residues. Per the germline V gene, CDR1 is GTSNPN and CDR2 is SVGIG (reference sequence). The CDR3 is CAWSARTAPNQPQHF. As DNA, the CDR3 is TGTGCCTGGAGTGCCCGGACAGCGCCCAATCAGCCCCAGCATTTT.

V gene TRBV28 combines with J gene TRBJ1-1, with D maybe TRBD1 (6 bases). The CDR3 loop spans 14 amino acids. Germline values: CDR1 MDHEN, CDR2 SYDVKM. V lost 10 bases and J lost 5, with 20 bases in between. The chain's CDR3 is CATFQGTVGTEAFF. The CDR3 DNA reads TGTGCCACCTTTCAGGGGACCGTTGGGACTGAAGCTTTCTTT.

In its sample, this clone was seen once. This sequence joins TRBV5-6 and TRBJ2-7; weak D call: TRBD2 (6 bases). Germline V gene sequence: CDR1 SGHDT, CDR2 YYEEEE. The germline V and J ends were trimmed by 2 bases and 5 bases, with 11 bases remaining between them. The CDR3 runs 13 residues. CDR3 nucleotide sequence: TGTGCCAGCAGCTTCCAGGAGGGCCACGAGCAGTACTTC. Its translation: CASSFQEGHEQYF. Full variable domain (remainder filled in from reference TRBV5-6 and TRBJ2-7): DAGVTQSPTHLIKTRGQQVTLRCSPKSGHDTVSWYQQALGQGPQFIFQYYEEEERQRGNFPDRFSGHQFPNYSSELNVNALLLGDSALYLCASSFQEGHEQYFGPGTRLTVT.

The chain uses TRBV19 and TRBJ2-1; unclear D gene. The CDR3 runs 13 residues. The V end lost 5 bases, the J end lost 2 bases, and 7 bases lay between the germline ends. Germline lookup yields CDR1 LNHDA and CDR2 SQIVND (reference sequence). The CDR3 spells CASSPNTYNEQFF. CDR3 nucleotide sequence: TGTGCCAGTAGTCCAAACACCTACAATGAGCAGTTCTTC.

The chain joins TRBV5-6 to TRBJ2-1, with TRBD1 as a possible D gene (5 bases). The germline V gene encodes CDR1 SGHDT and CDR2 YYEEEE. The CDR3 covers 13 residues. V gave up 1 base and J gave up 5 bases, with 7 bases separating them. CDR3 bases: TGTGCCAGCAGCTTGAGACAGCACAATGAGCAGTTCTTC. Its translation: CASSLRQHNEQFF. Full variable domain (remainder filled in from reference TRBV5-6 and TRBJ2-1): DAGVTQSPTHLIKTRGQQVTLRCSPKSGHDTVSWYQQALGQGPQFIFQYYEEEERQRGNFPDRFSGHQFPNYSSELNVNALLLGDSALYLCASSLRQHNEQFFGPGTRLTVL.

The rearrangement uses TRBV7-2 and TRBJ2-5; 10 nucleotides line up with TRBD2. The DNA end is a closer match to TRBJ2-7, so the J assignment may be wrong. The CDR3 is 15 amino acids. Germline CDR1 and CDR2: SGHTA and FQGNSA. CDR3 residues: CASSTGTSATYEQYF. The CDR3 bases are TGTGCCAGCAGCACCGGGACTAGCGCGACCTACGAGCAGTACTTC.

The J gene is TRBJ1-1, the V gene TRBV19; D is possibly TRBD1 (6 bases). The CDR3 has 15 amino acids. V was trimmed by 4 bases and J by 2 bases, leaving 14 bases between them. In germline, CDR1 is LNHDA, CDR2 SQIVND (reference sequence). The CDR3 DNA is TGTGCCAGTAGTACAGCGGGGGGGGCAAACACTGAAGCTTTCTTT. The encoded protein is CASSTAGGANTEAFF.

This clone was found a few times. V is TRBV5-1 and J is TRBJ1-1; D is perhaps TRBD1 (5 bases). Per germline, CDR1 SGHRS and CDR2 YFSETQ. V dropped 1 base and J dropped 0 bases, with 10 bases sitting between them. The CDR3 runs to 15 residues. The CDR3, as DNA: TGCGCCAGCAGCTTGACAGGATCAATGAACACTGAAGCTTTCTTT. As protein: CASSLTGSMNTEAFF.

The CDR3 is CASALGNTEAFF. The CDR3 DNA follows: TGTGCCTCCGCACTAGGGAACACTGAAGCTTTCTTT. The chain combines TRBV28 with TRBJ1-1; no clear D. Trimming removed 11 bases at V and 1 base at J, with 11 bases between. This CDR3 region has 12 residues. From germline, CDR1 is MDHEN and CDR2 SYDVKM. The full variable domain, with the rest looked up from reference TRBV28 and TRBJ1-1, is DVKVTQSSRYLVKRTGEKVFLECVQDMDHENMFWYRQDPGLGLRLIYFSYDVKMKEKGDIPEGYSVSREKKERFSLILESASTNQTSMYLCASALGNTEAFFGQGTRLTVV.

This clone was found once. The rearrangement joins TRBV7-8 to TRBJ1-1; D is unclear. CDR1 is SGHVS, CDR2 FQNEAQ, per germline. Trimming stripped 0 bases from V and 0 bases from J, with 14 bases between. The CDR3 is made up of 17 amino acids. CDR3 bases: TGTGCCAGCAGCTTAGCGCATTTTGGAGGACTGAACACTGAAGCTTTCTTT. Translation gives CASSLAHFGGLNTEAFF.

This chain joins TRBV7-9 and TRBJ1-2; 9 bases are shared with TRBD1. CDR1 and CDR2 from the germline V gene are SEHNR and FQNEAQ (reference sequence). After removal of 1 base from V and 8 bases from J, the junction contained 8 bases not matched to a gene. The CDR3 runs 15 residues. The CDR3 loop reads CASSLGTGQGVGYTF. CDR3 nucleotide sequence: TGTGCCAGCAGCTTAGGAACGGGACAGGGTGTGGGCTACACCTTC. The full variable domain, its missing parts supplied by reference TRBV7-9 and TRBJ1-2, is DTGVSQNPRHKITKRGQNVTFRCDPISEHNRLYWYRQTLGQGPEFLTYFQNEAQLEKSRLLSDRFSAERPKGSFSTLEIQRTEQGDSAMYLCASSLGTGQGVGYTFGSGTRLTVV.

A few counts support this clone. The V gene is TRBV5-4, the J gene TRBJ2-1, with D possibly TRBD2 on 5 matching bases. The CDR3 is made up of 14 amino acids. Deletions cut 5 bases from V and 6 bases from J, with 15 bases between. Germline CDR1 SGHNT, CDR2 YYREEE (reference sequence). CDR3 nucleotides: TGTGCCAGCAGTACGAGAGGGTTTCTCAATGAGCAGTTCTTC. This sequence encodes CASSTRGFLNEQFF.

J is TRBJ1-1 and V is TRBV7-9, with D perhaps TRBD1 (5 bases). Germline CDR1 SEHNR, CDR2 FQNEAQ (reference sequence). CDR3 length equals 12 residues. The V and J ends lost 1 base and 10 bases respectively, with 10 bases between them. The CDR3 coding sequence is TGTGCCAGCAGCTTAGGGCAGGGAGGAGCTTTCTTT. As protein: CASSLGQGGAFF.

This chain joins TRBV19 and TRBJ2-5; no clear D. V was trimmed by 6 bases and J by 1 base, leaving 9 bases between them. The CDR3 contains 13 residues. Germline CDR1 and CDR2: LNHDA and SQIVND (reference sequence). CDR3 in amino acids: CASSQASQETQYF. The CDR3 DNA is TGTGCCAGTAGCCAGGCCTCCCAAGAGACCCAGTACTTC.

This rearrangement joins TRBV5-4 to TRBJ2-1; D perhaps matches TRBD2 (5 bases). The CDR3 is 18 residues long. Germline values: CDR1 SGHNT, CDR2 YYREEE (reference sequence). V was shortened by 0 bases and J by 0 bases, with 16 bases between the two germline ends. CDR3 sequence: CASSLANLAAPSYNEQFF. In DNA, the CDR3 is TGTGCCAGCAGCTTGGCCAACCTAGCAGCCCCCTCCTACAATGAGCAGTTCTTC. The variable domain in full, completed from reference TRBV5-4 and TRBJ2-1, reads ETGVTQSPTHLIKTRGQQVTLRCSSQSGHNTVSWYQQALGQGPQFIFQYYREEENGRGNFPPRFSGLQFPNYSSELNVNALELDDSALYLCASSLANLAAPSYNEQFFGPGTRLTVL.

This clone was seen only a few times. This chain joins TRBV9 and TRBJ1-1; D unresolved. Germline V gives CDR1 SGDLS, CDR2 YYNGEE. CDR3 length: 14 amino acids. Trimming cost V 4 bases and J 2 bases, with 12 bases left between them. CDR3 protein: CASSPDGVNTEAFF. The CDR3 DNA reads TGTGCCAGCAGCCCCGATGGAGTAAACACTGAAGCTTTCTTT.

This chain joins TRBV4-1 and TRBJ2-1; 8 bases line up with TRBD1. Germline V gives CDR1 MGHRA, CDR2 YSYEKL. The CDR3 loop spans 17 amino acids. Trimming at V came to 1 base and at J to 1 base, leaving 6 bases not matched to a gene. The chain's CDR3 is CASSQAVTGASYNEQFF. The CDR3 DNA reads TGCGCCAGCAGCCAAGCGGTGACAGGGGCTTCCTACAATGAGCAGTTCTTC.

The CDR3 DNA reads as TGTGCCACCAGCAGAGAACCCACCCTAGGTAGTCAGCCCCAGCATTTT. Protein: CATSREPTLGSQPQHF. The chain has TRBV15 and TRBJ1-5; D unresolved. Trimming cost V 0 bases and J 6 bases, with 15 bases left between them. CDR1 and CDR2 (germline): LNHNV, YYDKDF (reference sequence). The CDR3 length is 16 residues.

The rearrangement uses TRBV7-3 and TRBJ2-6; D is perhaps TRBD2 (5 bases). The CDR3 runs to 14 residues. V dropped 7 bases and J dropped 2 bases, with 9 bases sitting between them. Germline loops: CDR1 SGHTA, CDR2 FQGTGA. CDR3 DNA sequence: TGTGCCAGCACCCCGGGGACTGGGGCCAACGTCCTGACTTTC. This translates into CASTPGTGANVLTF.

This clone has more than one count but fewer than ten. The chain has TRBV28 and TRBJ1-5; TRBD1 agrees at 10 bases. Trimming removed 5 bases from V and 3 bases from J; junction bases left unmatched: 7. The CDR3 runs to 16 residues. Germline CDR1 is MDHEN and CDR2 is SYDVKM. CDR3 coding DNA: TGTGCCAGCAGTCCCGGGACAGGGGCCCTCAATCAGCCCCAGCATTTT. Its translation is CASSPGTGALNQPQHF.